The rows below give T cell receptor beta chains drawn from one sample of a study of naive and memory T cell subsets. TCRdb analysed the 5' RACE reads with MiXCR anew, one entry per CDR3 protein. Among roughly 60,000 distinct CDR3 sequences listed, less than 10% were seen once. The receptors stem from a female donor in good health. CDR3s include the opening cysteine and the closing phenylalanine or tryptophan. The D gene is left open where the match is weak. A clone size is listed for some rows: how often the clone was seen (once, few, many), or a class if it is expanded.

abundance	len	j_gene	v_gene	d_gene	CDR3aa	CDR3nt
-	15	TRBJ2-1	TRBV5-1	TRBD1	CASSLGDRDPNEQFF	TGCGCCAGCAGCTTGGGCGACAGGGACCCCAATGAGCAGTTCTTC
many	16	TRBJ1-6	TRBV19	TRBD1	CASSSAAAGGNSPLHF	TGTGCCAGTAGTTCTGCCGCGGCAGGGGGTAATTCACCCCTCCACTTT
-	13	TRBJ2-2	TRBV7-9	TRBD1	CASSGQGTGELFF	TGTGCCAGCAGCGGACAGGGGACCGGGGAGCTGTTTTTT
-	14	TRBJ2-7	TRBV20-1	TRBD1	CSARADRGTYEQYF	TGCAGTGCTAGGGCGGACAGGGGAACCTACGAGCAGTACTTC
-	15	TRBJ2-4	TRBV9	-	CASSVEAGAKNIQYF	TGTGCCAGCAGCGTAGAGGCTGGGGCCAAAAACATTCAGTACTTC
-	13	TRBJ2-5	TRBV2	-	CASNSGIRETQYF	TGTGCCAGCAATTCGGGCATTCGCGAGACCCAGTACTTC
-	14	TRBJ1-2	TRBV11-2	TRBD1	CASSLSAGGYGYTF	TGTGCCAGCAGTTTGTCGGCAGGGGGCTATGGCTACACCTTC
many	14	TRBJ1-5	TRBV10-3	TRBD1	CAINSDRGFQPQHF	TGTGCCATCAACTCGGACAGGGGATTCCAGCCCCAGCATTTT
many	12	TRBJ1-5	TRBV28	-	CASSSPDGPQHF	TGTGCCAGCAGTTCCCCAGACGGGCCCCAGCATTTT
few	13	TRBJ2-5	TRBV29-1	TRBD1	CSEDRAGQETQYF	TGCAGCGAGGACAGGGCTGGCCAAGAGACCCAGTACTTC
many	13	TRBJ1-1	TRBV7-9	-	CASSLEWAVAAFF	TGTGCCAGCAGCTTAGAGTGGGCCGTAGCTGCTTTCTTT
many	16	TRBJ2-7	TRBV2	-	CASSEPRGFGAYEQYF	TGTGCCAGCAGTGAACCCCGCGGTTTTGGGGCCTACGAGCAGTACTTC
-	18	TRBJ2-7	TRBV10-3	TRBD1	CAISETGTEIVYSYEQYF	TGTGCCATCAGCGAAACCGGGACAGAGATCGTCTATAGCTACGAGCAGTACTTC
many	16	TRBJ2-7	TRBV15	-	CATSRDPGQGGGKQYF	TGTGCCACCAGCAGAGATCCCGGTCAGGGGGGTGGTAAACAGTACTTC
few	16	TRBJ1-1	TRBV28	-	CASRATGWGLNTEAFF	TGTGCCAGCAGGGCTACAGGGTGGGGACTGAACACTGAAGCTTTCTTT
many	13	TRBJ1-5	TRBV6-1	-	CASKTTPNQPQHF	TGTGCCAGCAAAACCACCCCCAATCAGCCCCAGCATTTT
-	16	TRBJ2-7	TRBV7-8	-	CASSSSGGGVTYEQYF	TGTGCCAGCAGCTCTTCGGGGGGCGGCGTTACCTACGAGCAGTACTTC
many	13	TRBJ1-5	TRBV7-9	TRBD1	CASSSQGDQPQHF	TGTGCCAGCAGCTCGCAGGGGGATCAGCCCCAGCATTTT
many	15	TRBJ1-5	TRBV12-3/TRBV12-4	-	CASSLVQGRGQPQHF	TGTGCCAGCAGTTTAGTTCAGGGCCGGGGTCAGCCCCAGCATTTT
many	19	TRBJ2-1	TRBV20-1	TRBD2	CSARGDSGRVRPHYNEQFF	TGCAGTGCTAGAGGGGATAGCGGGAGAGTGCGGCCCCACTACAATGAGCAGTTCTTC
-	11	TRBJ2-5	TRBV19	-	CASSIGKTQYF	TGTGCCAGTAGTATTGGGAAGACCCAGTACTTC
many	15	TRBJ1-2	TRBV19	TRBD1	CASSFQGASNYGYTF	TGTGCCAGTAGTTTCCAGGGGGCGTCTAACTATGGCTACACCTTC
many	14	TRBJ2-2	TRBV7-2	-	CASSLLASTGELFF	TGTGCCAGCAGCTTGCTAGCGAGCACCGGGGAGCTGTTTTTT
many	13	TRBJ2-2	TRBV2	-	CASRGRNTGELFF	TGTGCCAGCAGAGGGCGGAACACCGGGGAGCTGTTTTTT
-	12	TRBJ1-2	TRBV18	TRBD1	CASSPTGEGYTF	TGTGCCAGCTCACCAACAGGGGAGGGCTACACCTTC